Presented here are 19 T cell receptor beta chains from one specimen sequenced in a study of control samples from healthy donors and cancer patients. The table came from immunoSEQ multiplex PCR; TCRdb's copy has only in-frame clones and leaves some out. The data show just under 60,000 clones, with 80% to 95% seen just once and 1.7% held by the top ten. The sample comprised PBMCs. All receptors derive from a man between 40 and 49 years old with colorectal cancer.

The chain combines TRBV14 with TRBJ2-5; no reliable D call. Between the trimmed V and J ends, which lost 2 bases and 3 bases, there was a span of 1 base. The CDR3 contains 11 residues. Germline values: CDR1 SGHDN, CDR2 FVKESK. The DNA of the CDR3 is TGTGCCAGCAGCCAAAAAGAGACCCAGTACTTC. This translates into CASSQKETQYF.

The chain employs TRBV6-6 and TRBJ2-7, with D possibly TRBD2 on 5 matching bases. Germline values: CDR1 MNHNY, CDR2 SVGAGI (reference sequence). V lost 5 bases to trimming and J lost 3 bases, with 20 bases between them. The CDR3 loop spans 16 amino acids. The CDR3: CASSPTPGSTDYEQYF. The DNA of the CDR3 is TGTGCCAGCAGTCCTACCCCGGGGTCAACGGACTACGAGCAGTACTTC.

The CDR3 nucleotides read TGTGCCACCAGCAGAGAAGTGGGACAGTTTAATGAAAAACTGTTTTTT. Protein product: CATSREVGQFNEKLFF. The chain links TRBV15 to TRBJ1-4; 7 bases are shared with TRBD1. The CDR3 covers 16 residues. Trimming took 0 bases from V and 4 from J; bases not matched to a gene: 5. The germline V gene encodes CDR1 LNHNV and CDR2 YYDKDF (reference sequence).

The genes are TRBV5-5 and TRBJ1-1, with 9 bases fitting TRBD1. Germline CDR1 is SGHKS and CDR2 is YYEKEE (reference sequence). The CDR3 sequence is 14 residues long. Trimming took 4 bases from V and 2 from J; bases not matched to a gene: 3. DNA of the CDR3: TGTGCCAGCAGCGAGACAGGGGGTAACACTGAAGCTTTCTTT. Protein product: CASSETGGNTEAFF.

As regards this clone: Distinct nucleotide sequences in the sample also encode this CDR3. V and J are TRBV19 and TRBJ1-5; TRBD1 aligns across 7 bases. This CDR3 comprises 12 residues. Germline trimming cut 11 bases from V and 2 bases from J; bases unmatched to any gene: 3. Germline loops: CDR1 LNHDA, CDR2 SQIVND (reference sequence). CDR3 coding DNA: TGTGCCTCAACAGGGGGCAATCAGCCCCAGCATTTT. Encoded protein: CASTGGNQPQHF. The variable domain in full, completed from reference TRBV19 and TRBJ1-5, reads DGGITQSPKYLFRKEGQNVTLSCEQNLNHDAMYWYRQDPGQGLRLIYYSQIVNDFQKGDIAEGYSVSREKKESFPLTVTSAQKNPTAFYLCASTGGNQPQHFGDGTRLSIL.

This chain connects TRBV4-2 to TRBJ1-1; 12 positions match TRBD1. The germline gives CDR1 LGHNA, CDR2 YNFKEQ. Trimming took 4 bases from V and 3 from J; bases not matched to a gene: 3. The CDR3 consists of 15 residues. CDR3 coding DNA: TGTGCCAGCAGCCTTGGGACAGGGGGCCACACTGAAGCTTTCTTT. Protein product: CASSLGTGGHTEAFF.

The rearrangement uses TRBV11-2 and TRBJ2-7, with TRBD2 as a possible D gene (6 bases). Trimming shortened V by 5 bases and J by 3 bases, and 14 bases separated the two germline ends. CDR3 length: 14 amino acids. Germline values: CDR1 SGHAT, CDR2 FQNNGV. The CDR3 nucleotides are TGTGCCAGCAGCCGTGGCGGGACCCTCTACGAGCAGTACTTC. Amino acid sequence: CASSRGGTLYEQYF.

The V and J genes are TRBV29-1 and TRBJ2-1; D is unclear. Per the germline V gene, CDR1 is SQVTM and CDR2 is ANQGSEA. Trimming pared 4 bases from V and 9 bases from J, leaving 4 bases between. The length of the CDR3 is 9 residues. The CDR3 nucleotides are TGCAGCGTTGGTGGTGAGCAGTTCTTC. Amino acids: CSVGGEQFF.

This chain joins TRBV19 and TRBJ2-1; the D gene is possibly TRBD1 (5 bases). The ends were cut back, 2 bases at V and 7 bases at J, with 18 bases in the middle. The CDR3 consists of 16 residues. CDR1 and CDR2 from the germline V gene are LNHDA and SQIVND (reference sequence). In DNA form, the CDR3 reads TGTGCCAGTAGTATAAATCAGGGTACGGTCCGGAATGAGCAGTTCTTC. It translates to CASSINQGTVRNEQFF.

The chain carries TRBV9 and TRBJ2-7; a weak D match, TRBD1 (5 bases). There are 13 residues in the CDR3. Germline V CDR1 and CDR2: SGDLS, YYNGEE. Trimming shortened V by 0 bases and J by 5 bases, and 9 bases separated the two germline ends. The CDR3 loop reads CASSVAVRDEQYF. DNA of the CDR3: TGTGCCAGCAGCGTAGCTGTCAGGGACGAGCAGTACTTC.

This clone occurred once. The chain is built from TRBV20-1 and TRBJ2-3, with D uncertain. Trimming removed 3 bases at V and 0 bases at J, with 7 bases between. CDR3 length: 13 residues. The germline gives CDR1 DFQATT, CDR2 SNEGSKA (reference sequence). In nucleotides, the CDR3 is TGCAGTGCTAGTACCCACAGCACAGATACGCAGTATTTT. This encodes CSASTHSTDTQYF.

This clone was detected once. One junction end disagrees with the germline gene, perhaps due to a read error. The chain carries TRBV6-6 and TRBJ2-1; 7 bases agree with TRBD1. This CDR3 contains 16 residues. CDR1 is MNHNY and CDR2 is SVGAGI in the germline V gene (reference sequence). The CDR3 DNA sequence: TGTGCCAGCACTTACGATTACAGGGGTTCCTACAATGAGCAGTTCTTC. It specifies CASTYDYRGSYNEQFF.

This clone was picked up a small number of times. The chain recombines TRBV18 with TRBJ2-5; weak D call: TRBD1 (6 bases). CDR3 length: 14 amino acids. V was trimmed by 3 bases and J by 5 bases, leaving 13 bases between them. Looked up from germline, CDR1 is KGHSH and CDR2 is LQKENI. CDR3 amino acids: CASSPRQVLETQYF. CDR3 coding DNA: TGTGCCAGCTCACCCCGACAGGTTTTGGAGACCCAGTACTTC.

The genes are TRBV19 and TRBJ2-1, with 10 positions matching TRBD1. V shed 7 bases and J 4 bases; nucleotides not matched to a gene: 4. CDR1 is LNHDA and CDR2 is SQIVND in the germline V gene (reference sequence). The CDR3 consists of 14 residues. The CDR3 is CASKGTGEYNEQFF. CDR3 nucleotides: TGTGCCAGTAAAGGGACAGGGGAGTACAATGAGCAGTTCTTC.

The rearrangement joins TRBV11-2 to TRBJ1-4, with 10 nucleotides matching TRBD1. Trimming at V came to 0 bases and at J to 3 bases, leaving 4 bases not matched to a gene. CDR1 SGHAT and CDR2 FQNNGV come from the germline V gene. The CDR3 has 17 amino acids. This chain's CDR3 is CASSLDDRGHANEKLFF. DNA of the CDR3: TGTGCCAGCAGCTTAGACGACAGGGGGCATGCTAATGAAAAACTGTTTTTT.

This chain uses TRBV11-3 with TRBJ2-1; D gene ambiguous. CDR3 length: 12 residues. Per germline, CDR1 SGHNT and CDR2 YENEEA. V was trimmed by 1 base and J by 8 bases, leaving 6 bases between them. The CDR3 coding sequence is TGTGCCAGCAGCTTAGCCCCCGATGAGCAGTTCTTC. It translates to CASSLAPDEQFF.

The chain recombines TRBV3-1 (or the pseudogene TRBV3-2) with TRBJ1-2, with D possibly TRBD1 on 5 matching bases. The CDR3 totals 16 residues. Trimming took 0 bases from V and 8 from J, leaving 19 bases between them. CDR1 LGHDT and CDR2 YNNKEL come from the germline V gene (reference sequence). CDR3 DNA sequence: TGTGCCAGCAGCCAAGATATAGCCGGGCCAGGGACGGGCTACACCTTC. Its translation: CASSQDIAGPGTGYTF.

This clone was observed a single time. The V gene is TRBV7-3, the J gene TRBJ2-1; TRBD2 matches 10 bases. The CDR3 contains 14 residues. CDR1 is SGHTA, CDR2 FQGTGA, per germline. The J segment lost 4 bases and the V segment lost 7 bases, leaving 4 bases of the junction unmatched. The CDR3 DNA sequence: TGTGCCAGCACCACTAGCGGGGCATACAATGAGCAGTTCTTC. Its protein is CASTTSGAYNEQFF.

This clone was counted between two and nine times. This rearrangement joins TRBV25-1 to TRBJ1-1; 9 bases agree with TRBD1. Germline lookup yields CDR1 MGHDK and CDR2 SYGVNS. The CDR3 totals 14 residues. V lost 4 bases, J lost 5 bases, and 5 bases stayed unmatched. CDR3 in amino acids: CASSATGGSTEAFF. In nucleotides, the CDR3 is TGTGCCAGCAGTGCGACAGGGGGAAGTACTGAAGCTTTCTTT.